This TCR beta chain stems from a study of blood T cell repertoires in COVID-19. The wider study: The study drew acute and convalescent COVID-19 samples from the United States, Italy and Spain.

This clone came up once. Germline-derived CDR1 and CDR2 are MNHGY and SVAAGI. The CDR3 extends over 14 amino acids. Trimming removed 3 bases at V and 0 bases at J, with 6 bases between. The protocol was immunoSEQ multiplex PCR, while the TCRdb copy is restricted to in-frame clones and leaves out a portion. The repertoire holds 250,000 to 350,000 clones, with 88% as singletons. The rearrangement links TRBV6-9 to TRBJ1-3; tentatively, D is TRBD1 (6 bases). This TCR was sampled from a man aged 18-30 years with active or convalescent COVID-19. The sample taken for sequencing was peripheral blood. In DNA form, the CDR3 reads TGTGCCAGCAGTTACAGGGGCTCTGGAAACACCATATATTTT. Amino acids: CASSYRGSGNTIYF.